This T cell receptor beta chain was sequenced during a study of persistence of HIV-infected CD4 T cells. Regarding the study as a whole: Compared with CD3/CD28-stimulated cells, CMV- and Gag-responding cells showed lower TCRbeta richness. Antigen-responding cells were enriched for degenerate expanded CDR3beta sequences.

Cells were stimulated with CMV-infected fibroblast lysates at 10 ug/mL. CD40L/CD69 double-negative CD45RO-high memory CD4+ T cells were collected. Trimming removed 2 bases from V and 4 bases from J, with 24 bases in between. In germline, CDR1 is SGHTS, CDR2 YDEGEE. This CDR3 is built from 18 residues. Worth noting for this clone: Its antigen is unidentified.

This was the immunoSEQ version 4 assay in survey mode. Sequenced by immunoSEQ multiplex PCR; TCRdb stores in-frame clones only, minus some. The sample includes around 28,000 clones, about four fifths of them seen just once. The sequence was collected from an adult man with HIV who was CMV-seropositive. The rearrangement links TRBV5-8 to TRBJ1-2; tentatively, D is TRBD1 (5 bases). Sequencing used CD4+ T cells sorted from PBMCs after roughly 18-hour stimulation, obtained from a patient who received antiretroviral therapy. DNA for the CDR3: TGTGCCAGCAGCTTAAGGGTCCTCCGGGGACGATACGCCTATGGCTACACCTTC. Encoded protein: CASSLRVLRGRYAYGYTF.